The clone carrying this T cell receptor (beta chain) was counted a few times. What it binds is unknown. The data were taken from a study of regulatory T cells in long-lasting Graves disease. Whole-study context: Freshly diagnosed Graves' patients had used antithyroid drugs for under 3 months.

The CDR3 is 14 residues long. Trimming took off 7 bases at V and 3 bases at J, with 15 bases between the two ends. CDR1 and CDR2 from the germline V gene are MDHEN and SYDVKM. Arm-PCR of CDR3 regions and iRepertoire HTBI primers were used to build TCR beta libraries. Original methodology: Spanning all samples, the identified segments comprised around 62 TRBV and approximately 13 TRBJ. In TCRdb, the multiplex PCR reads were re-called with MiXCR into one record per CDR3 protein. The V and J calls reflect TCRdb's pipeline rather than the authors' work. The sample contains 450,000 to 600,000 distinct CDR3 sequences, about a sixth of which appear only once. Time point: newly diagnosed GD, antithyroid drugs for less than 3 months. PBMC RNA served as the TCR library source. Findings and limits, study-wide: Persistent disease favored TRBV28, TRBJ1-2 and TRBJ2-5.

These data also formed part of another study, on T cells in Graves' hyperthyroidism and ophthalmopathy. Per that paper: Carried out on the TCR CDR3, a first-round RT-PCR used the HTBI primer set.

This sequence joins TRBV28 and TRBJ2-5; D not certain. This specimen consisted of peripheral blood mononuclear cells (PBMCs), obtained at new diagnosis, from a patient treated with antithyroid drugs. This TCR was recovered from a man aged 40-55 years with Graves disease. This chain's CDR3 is CASTSVNLKETQYF. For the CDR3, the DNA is TGTGCCAGCACCTCCGTGAACTTGAAAGAGACCCAGTACTTC.